A single sample gave rise to the 5 T cell receptor beta chains below, sequenced in a study of blood T cell repertoires in COVID-19. Produced via immunoSEQ multiplex PCR; TCRdb's table is partial and in-frame only. Counted here are about 100,000 clones, about four fifths occurring once; the ten biggest clones make up less than 5%. The sequencing input was peripheral blood. These TCRs come from a human donor in a cohort sampled during active COVID-19.

The chain couples TRBV7-8 to TRBJ2-3, with D tentatively TRBD2 (5 bases). The CDR3 is 18 residues long. CDR1 and CDR2 (germline): SGHVS, FQNEAQ. Between the trimmed V and J ends, which lost 4 bases and 6 bases, there was a span of 26 bases. The DNA for the CDR3 is TGTGCCAGCAGCTCGCTTAGCCCTTTGGAAGGGAGATCGGATACGCAGTATTTT. Its translation is CASSSLSPLEGRSDTQYF. Complete variable domain (other parts from reference TRBV7-8 and TRBJ2-3): GAGVSQSPRYKVAKRGQDVALRCDPISGHVSLFWYQQALGQGPEFLTYFQNEAQLDKSGLPSDRFFAERPEGSVSTLKIQRTQQEDSAVYLCASSSLSPLEGRSDTQYFGPGTRLTVL.

Comments on this clone: Other nucleotide sequences in the sample specify the same CDR3. This chain connects TRBV6-5 to TRBJ1-1, with a tentative D call TRBD1 (5 bases). There are 13 residues in the CDR3. In germline, CDR1 is MNHEY, CDR2 SVGAGI. V gave up 5 bases and J gave up 1 base, with 8 bases separating them. CDR3 protein: CASSRTGNTEAFF. The CDR3 nucleotides are TGTGCCAGCAGTCGTACAGGGAACACTGAAGCTTTCTTT.

This chain joins TRBV6-6 and TRBJ2-1, with TRBD2 matching over 10 bases. V lost 6 bases and J lost 7; bases outside the gene matches: 6. CDR3 length: 14 amino acids. From germline, CDR1 is MNHNY and CDR2 SVGAGI (reference sequence). In DNA form, the CDR3 reads TGTGCCAGCAGAACTAGCGGGATTAGTAATGAGCAGTTCTTC. Translation: CASRTSGISNEQFF.

The chain joins TRBV25-1 to TRBJ2-7; D perhaps matches TRBD1 (5 bases). V lost 3 bases and J lost 0, with 15 bases in between. The CDR3 consists of 16 residues. The V gene's germline CDR1 is MGHDK and CDR2 SYGVNS. The CDR3, as DNA: TGTGCCAGCAGTGACCCGACAGACGTTAGCTCCTACGAGCAGTACTTC. This gives the protein CASSDPTDVSSYEQYF.

The V gene is TRBV5-1, the J gene TRBJ1-2; D gene unclear. This CDR3 is 14 amino acids long. CDR1 is SGHRS, CDR2 YFSETQ, per germline. Trimming stripped 0 bases from V and 4 bases from J, with 10 bases between. The CDR3 DNA follows: TGCGCCAGCAGCTTGGGTCTGGAGGCCTATGGCTACACCTTC. Translation: CASSLGLEAYGYTF.